This record covers a single TCR beta chain. This entry belongs to a study of blood T cell repertoires in COVID-19. Method: immunoSEQ multiplex PCR; TCRdb's copy keeps in-frame clones and lacks some. This sample has 200,000 to 250,000 clones, with just over 85% found just once. With 0 bases removed from V and 0 bases from J, the gap between germline ends came to 12 bases. This CDR3 comprises 17 residues. Looked up from germline, CDR1 is LGHNA and CDR2 is YSLEER. This TCR derives from a woman aged 35 to 49 with acute COVID-19. The chain has TRBV4-3 and TRBJ2-1; the D gene is possibly TRBD2 (5 bases). The sequenced material came from PBMCs or T cells enriched from blood (not recorded which). CDR3 amino acids: CASSQDFKAGSYNEQFF. The CDR3 region has the DNA TGCGCCAGCAGCCAAGATTTCAAGGCGGGCTCCTACAATGAGCAGTTCTTC.